Sequencing of this T cell receptor beta chain was carried out in a study of T cells in Graves' hyperthyroidism and ophthalmopathy. Study results and caveats: In simple terms, a model built on 13 V-J features told ophthalmopathy apart from stable hyperthyroidism.

V lost 4 bases and J lost 2, with 7 bases in between. CDR3 length: 13 amino acids. Germline values: CDR1 SGDLS, CDR2 YYNGEE. The PBMCs had their origin in roughly 9.4 ml of fresh peripheral blood. As regards this clonotype: The antigen is undetermined.

The CDR3 regions of TCR beta were amplified from RNA transcripts. HTBI primers drove first-round RT-PCR of the TCR CDR3. TCRdb reprocessed the multiplex PCR reads with MiXCR, giving one entry per CDR3 protein. Of more than 250,000 distinct CDR3 sequences in the sample, roughly 15% were seen once. This sequence joins TRBV9 and TRBJ1-3; D may be TRBD1 (5 bases). The source of this sequence is a woman between 45 and 60 years old with Graves' hyperthyroidism that later progressed to Graves' ophthalmopathy. The sample taken for sequencing was blood. The CDR3 nucleotides are TGTGCCAGCAGCAGGGACCCTGGAAACACCATATATTTT. It encodes CASSRDPGNTIYF.